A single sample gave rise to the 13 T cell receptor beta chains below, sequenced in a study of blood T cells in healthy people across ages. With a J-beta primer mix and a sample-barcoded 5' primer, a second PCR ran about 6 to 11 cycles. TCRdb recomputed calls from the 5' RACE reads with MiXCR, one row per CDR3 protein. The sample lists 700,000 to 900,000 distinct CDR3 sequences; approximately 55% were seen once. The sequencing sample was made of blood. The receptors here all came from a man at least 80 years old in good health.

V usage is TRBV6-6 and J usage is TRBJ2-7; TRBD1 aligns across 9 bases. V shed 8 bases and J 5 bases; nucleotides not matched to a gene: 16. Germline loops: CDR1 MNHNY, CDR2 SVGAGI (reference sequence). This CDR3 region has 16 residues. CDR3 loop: CASARGLGTGSDEQYF. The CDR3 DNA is TGTGCCAGCGCCAGGGGCCTGGGGACAGGGTCCGACGAGCAGTACTTC.

The CDR3 DNA follows: TGTGCCAGCAGTCTTGGGGTGTTAGGTGGCAGAGACGCGTATTTT. This sequence encodes CASSLGVLGGRDAYF. The V and J genes are TRBV27 and TRBJ2-3; D is unresolved. CDR1 is MNHEY, CDR2 SMNVEV, per germline (reference sequence). This CDR3 region has 15 residues. Between the trimmed V and J ends, which lost 5 bases and 14 bases, there was a span of 26 bases.

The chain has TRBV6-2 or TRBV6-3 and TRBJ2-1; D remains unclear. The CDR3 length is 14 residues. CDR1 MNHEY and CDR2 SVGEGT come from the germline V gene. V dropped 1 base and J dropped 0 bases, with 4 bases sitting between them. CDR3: CASSYFGSYNEQFF. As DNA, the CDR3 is TGTGCCAGCAGTTACTTTGGCTCCTACAATGAGCAGTTCTTC.

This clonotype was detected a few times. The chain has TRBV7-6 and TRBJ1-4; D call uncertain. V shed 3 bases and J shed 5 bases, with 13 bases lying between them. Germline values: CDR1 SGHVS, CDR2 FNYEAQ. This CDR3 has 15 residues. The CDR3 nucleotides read TGTGCCAGCAGCTTGGTCGGGGTAATAAATGAAAAACTGTTTTTT. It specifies CASSLVGVINEKLFF.

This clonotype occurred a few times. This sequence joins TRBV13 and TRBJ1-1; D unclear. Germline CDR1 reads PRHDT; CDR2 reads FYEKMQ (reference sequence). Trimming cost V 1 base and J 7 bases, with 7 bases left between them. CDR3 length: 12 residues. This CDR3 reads CASSLAALEAFF. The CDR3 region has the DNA TGTGCCAGCAGCTTAGCGGCCCTTGAAGCTTTCTTT.

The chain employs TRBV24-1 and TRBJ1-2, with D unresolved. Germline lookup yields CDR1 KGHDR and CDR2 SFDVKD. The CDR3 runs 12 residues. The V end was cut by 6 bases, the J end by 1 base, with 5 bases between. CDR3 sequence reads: CATSQYNYGYTF. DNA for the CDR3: TGTGCCACCAGTCAATATAACTATGGCTACACCTTC.

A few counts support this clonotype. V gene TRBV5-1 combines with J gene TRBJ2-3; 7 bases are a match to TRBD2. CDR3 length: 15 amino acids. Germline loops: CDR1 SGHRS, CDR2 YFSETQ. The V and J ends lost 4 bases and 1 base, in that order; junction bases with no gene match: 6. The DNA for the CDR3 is TGCGCCAGCAGCCGGGGGGATAGCGGCACAGATACGCAGTATTTT. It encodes CASSRGDSGTDTQYF.

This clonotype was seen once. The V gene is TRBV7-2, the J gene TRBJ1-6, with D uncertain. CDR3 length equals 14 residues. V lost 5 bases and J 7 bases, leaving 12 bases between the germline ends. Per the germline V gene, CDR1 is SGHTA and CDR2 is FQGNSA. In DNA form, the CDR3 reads TGTGCCAGCAGCCGCCCTTATGTGAATTCACCCCTCCACTTT. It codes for CASSRPYVNSPLHF.

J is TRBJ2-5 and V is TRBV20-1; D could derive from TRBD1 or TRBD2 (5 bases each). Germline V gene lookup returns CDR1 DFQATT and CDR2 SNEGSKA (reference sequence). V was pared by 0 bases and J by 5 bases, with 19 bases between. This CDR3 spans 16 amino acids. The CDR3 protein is CSARDYRGPRFETQYF. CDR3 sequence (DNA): TGCAGTGCTAGAGATTATCGGGGACCCCGATTCGAGACCCAGTACTTC.

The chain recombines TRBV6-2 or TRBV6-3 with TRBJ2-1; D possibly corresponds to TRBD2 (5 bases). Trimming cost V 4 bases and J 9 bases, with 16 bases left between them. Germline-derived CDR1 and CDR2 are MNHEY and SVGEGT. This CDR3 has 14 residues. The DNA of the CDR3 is TGTGCCAGCAGTTTCGGGCAGGAGGCAGGTGAGCAGTTCTTC. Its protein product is CASSFGQEAGEQFF.

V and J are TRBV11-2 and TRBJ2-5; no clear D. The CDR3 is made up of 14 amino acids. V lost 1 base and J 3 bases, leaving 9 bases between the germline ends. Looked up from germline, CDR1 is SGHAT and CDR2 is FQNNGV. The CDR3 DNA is TGTGCCAGCAGCTTAGGAGGCTTGGAAGAGACCCAGTACTTC. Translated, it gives CASSLGGLEETQYF.

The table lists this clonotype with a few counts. CDR3 amino acids: CSVEELTSGLETQYF. CDR3 DNA: TGCAGCGTTGAAGAGCTAACTAGCGGTTTGGAGACCCAGTACTTC. The genes are TRBV29-1 and TRBJ2-5; 8 bases match TRBD2. V shed 0 bases and J 5 bases; nucleotides not matched to a gene: 8. CDR3 length: 15 residues. Germline V gene data show CDR1 as SQVTM and CDR2 as ANQGSEA.

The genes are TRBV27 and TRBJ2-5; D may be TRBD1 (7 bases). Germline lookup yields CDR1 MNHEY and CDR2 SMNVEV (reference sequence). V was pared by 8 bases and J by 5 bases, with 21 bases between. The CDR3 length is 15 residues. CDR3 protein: CASRLDRDFTETQYF. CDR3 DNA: TGTGCCAGCCGCCTAGACAGGGACTTCACCGAGACCCAGTACTTC.